These 32 T cell receptor beta chains were sequenced from one sample in a study of regulatory T cells in long-lasting Graves disease. Time point denoted: newly diagnosed GD, antithyroid drugs for less than 3 months. PBMC-derived RNA was used for the TCR library. Combining iRepertoire HTBI primers with Arm-PCR of CDR3 regions, the authors built TCR beta libraries. Using its own MiXCR run on the multiplex PCR reads, TCRdb lists one record per CDR3 protein. The sample carries over 400,000 distinct CDR3 sequences, 13% to 15% recorded once. The data also belong to a second study, concerning T cells in Graves' hyperthyroidism and ophthalmopathy.

The sample here was peripheral blood mononuclear cells (PBMCs), taken at new diagnosis, from a patient treated with antithyroid drugs. The receptor source for this set is a woman aged 45 to 65 with Graves disease.

Many counts were recorded for this clonotype. J is TRBJ2-5 and V is TRBV10-3, with TRBD1 matching over 8 bases. This CDR3 has 16 residues. Germline values: CDR1 ENHRY, CDR2 SYGVKD. The trim removed 0 bases at V and 1 base at J, leaving 4 bases unmatched. For the CDR3, the DNA is TGTGCCATCAGTGAGTCCCAGGGGGCCCTCCAAGAGACCCAGTACTTC. This encodes CAISESQGALQETQYF.

In this sample, this clonotype turned up once. A much larger clone sits a single nucleotide away, making a read error possible. V gene TRBV2 combines with J gene TRBJ2-5; D call uncertain. Germline CDR1 and CDR2: SNHLY and FYNNEI. The CDR3 covers 13 residues. The CDR3 here is CASSSLTKETRYF. CDR3 DNA: TGTGCCAGCAGTAGCCTAACAAAAGAGACCCGGTACTTC. The variable domain in full, completed from reference TRBV2 and TRBJ2-5, reads EPEVTQTPSHQVTQMGQEVILRCVPISNHLYFYWYRQILGQKVEFLVSFYNNEISEKSEIFDDQFSVERPDGSNFTLKIRSTKLEDSAMYFCASSSLTKETRYFGPGTRLLVL.

The chain uses TRBV2 and TRBJ2-5, with D possibly matching TRBD2 (6 bases). The V gene lost 5 bases and the J gene lost 5 bases, with 15 bases spanning the gap. The CDR3 consists of 14 residues. Germline V CDR1 and CDR2: SNHLY, FYNNEI. CDR3 sequence reads: CASSLRSGHETQYF. The CDR3 DNA reads as TGTGCCAGCAGTTTGCGTAGCGGTCACGAGACCCAGTACTTC.

This chain links TRBV3-1 with TRBJ2-3; TRBD2 aligns across 15 bases. Matching the DNA end better, TRBJ2-1 makes the J call doubtful. The germline CDR1 and CDR2 sequences are LGHDT and YNNKEL (reference sequence). The CDR3 has 17 residues. The CDR3 loop reads CASSQELGLAGGGEQFF. For the CDR3, the DNA is TGTGCCAGCAGCCAAGAGTTGGGACTAGCGGGAGGAGGGGAGCAGTTCTTC.

This clonotype has at least ten counts. Written as DNA, the CDR3 is TGTGCCAGCACCATCGGGGGGGCCAACACGGTGAGGCAGTACTTC. Its translation: CASTIGGANTVRQYF. The chain carries TRBV28 and TRBJ2-7, with 8 bases lining up with TRBD2. CDR1 MDHEN and CDR2 SYDVKM come from the germline V gene. V lost 7 bases to trimming and J lost 9 bases; unmatched junction nucleotides: 17. This CDR3 has 15 residues.

This clonotype was recorded at least ten times. This chain links TRBV5-1 with TRBJ2-6, with 12 bases fitting TRBD1. Trimming at V came to 4 bases and at J to 0 bases, leaving 5 bases not matched to a gene. The CDR3 contains 18 residues. The germline gives CDR1 SGHRS, CDR2 YFSETQ. In DNA, the CDR3 is TGCGCCAGCAGCATCGGGACAGGGGGCTACTCTGGGGCCAACGTCCTGACTTTC. This encodes CASSIGTGGYSGANVLTF.

There are many counts of this clonotype. V usage is TRBV27 and J usage is TRBJ2-3; 7 bases fit TRBD2. Germline CDR1 MNHEY, CDR2 SMNVEV (reference sequence). With V trimmed by 3 bases and J by 4 bases, 10 bases remained unmatched. The CDR3 loop spans 16 amino acids. CDR3 residues: CASSFPRGSGADTQYF. CDR3 DNA sequence: TGTGCCAGCAGTTTCCCCCGCGGGAGTGGTGCAGATACGCAGTATTTT.

This sequence joins TRBV11-2 and TRBJ1-2; the match to TRBD1 covers 7 bases. In germline, CDR1 is SGHAT, CDR2 FQNNGV. This CDR3 is 15 amino acids long. Unmatched junction bases numbered 8, after V lost 7 bases and J lost 0 bases. The CDR3 here is CASTRGTAANYGYTF. CDR3 DNA sequence: TGTGCCAGCACAAGGGGGACAGCCGCTAACTATGGCTACACCTTC.

This clonotype was counted many times. The V call is TRBV7-9, the J call TRBJ2-5; 10 nucleotides agree with TRBD2. V was clipped by 4 bases and J by 2 bases; unmatched bases: 7. Germline CDR1 SEHNR, CDR2 FQNEAQ (reference sequence). The CDR3 covers 16 residues. The CDR3 nucleotides are TGTGCCAGCAGCTCGCGACTAGCGGGTTATCAAGAGACCCAGTACTTC. It translates to CASSSRLAGYQETQYF. Complete variable domain (other parts from reference TRBV7-9 and TRBJ2-5): DTGVSQNPRHKITKRGQNVTFRCDPISEHNRLYWYRQTLGQGPEFLTYFQNEAQLEKSRLLSDRFSAERPKGSFSTLEIQRTEQGDSAMYLCASSSRLAGYQETQYFGPGTRLLVL.

There are a few counts of this clonotype. The gene calls are TRBV4-1 and TRBJ2-5, with 7 bases fitting TRBD2. Trimming cost V 2 bases and J 5 bases; bases outside gene matches: 17. This CDR3 has 18 amino acids. Germline assignment: CDR1 MGHRA and CDR2 YSYEKL. The CDR3 nucleotides are TGCGCCAGCAGCCAATCCCACCGCGCGCGAGCGGGAATGGAGACCCAGTACTTC. The encoded protein is CASSQSHRARAGMETQYF.

This clonotype was recorded a few times. The chain joins TRBV12-3 or TRBV12-4 to TRBJ2-5; a possible D gene is TRBD2 (6 bases). CDR3 size: 15 residues. V was clipped by 8 bases and J by 2 bases, with 18 bases between them. The CDR3 sequence: CASSITGTLQETQYF. CDR3 DNA: TGTGCCAGCTCAATCACCGGGACTCTACAAGAGACCCAGTACTTC.

The sample holds many counts of this clonotype. The genes are TRBV3-1 and TRBJ1-6; D gene ambiguous. V was shortened by 4 bases and J by 7 bases, with 17 bases between the two germline ends. Per germline, CDR1 LGHDT and CDR2 YNNKEL (reference sequence). The CDR3 spans 16 residues. CDR3 bases: TGTGCCAGCAGCCCCTTGGGGTGGGAAAGGAATTCACCCCTCCACTTT. Protein product: CASSPLGWERNSPLHF.

The V call is TRBV4-2, the J call TRBJ2-7, with D perhaps TRBD2 (6 bases). Trimming took 0 bases from V and 4 from J, leaving 13 bases between them. The CDR3 sequence is 15 residues long. Germline values: CDR1 LGHNA, CDR2 YNFKEQ. The CDR3 sequence is CASSQDLTGVYEQYF. CDR3 nucleotide sequence: TGTGCCAGCAGCCAAGATCTTACGGGAGTGTACGAGCAGTACTTC.

This clonotype was recorded a few times. The chain links TRBV19 to TRBJ2-1; 9 nucleotides align to TRBD2. Per the germline V gene, CDR1 is LNHDA and CDR2 is SQIVND (reference sequence). The CDR3 length is 14 residues. After removal of 7 bases from V and 9 bases from J, the junction contained 10 bases not matched to a gene. The CDR3 nucleotides are TGTGCCAGTACGGGGGTAGCGGGAGTAGGTGAGCAGTTCTTC. This sequence encodes CASTGVAGVGEQFF.

This clonotype appeared many times. At one end, the junction sequence differs from germline, possibly due to a read error. The chain is built from TRBV5-1 and TRBJ2-3; weak D call: TRBD1 (6 bases). The germline V gene has CDR1 SGHRS and CDR2 YFSETQ. This CDR3 has 15 amino acids. The CDR3 sequence is CASSLGGLSTDTQYF. The DNA of the CDR3 is TGTGCCAGCAGCTTAGGGGGTTTATCCACAGATACGCAGTATTTT.

This clonotype was found many times. The chain recombines TRBV3-1 with TRBJ1-4; 9 bases match TRBD1. J lost 7 bases, V lost 7 bases, and 10 bases had no gene match. The CDR3 covers 15 residues. The germline V gene has CDR1 LGHDT and CDR2 YNNKEL (reference sequence). CDR3 in amino acids: CASTSWDRVGEKLFF. CDR3 in DNA: TGTGCCAGCACCTCGTGGGACAGGGTCGGTGAAAAACTGTTTTTT.

This clonotype was detected ten times or more. The V call is TRBV28, the J call TRBJ1-5; D is undetermined. The germline V and J ends were trimmed by 3 bases and 6 bases, with 12 bases remaining between them. The germline gives CDR1 MDHEN, CDR2 SYDVKM. This CDR3 spans 14 amino acids. The CDR3 sequence: CASSLVRRGQPQHF. CDR3 in DNA: TGTGCCAGCAGTTTGGTCAGGCGTGGTCAGCCCCAGCATTTT.

This clonotype appeared many times. The chain carries TRBV5-1 and TRBJ2-1, with 7 positions matching TRBD2. The CDR3 is made up of 14 amino acids. With V trimmed by 0 bases and J by 7 bases, 4 bases remained unmatched. Looked up from germline, CDR1 is SGHRS and CDR2 is YFSETQ. The DNA for the CDR3 is TGCGCCAGCAGCTTGGCCGATAGCGGGAATGAGCAGTTCTTC. Translation: CASSLADSGNEQFF.

On this clonotype: This sequence may be a read error, since a much larger clone differs from it by one base. This rearrangement joins TRBV27 to TRBJ2-7; perhaps TRBD1 as D (5 bases). Germline lookup yields CDR1 MNHEY and CDR2 SMNVEV (reference sequence). This CDR3 has 12 residues. V was cut by 1 base and J by 6 bases, with 7 bases left in between. The CDR3 protein is CASSLWGREQYF. For the CDR3, the DNA is TGTGCCAGCAGTTTATGGGGCCGCGAGCAGTACTTC.

This clonotype was seen many times. CDR3 protein: CARHNLPGLAGSEQFF. CDR3 nucleotides: TGTGCCAGGCACAACCTCCCCGGACTAGCGGGAAGTGAGCAGTTCTTC. The chain is built from TRBV12-3 or TRBV12-4 and TRBJ2-1, with 12 bases fitting TRBD2. V gave up 9 bases and J gave up 9 bases; unmatched junction bases: 15. The CDR3 loop spans 16 amino acids.

The chain uses TRBV6-1 and TRBJ1-5, with a weak D call TRBD1 (6 bases). The V end was cut by 1 base, the J end by 3 bases, with 16 bases between. CDR1 is MNHNS, CDR2 SASEGT, per germline. The CDR3 runs to 17 residues. The DNA for the CDR3 is TGTGCCAGCAGTGAAGGCCGTCGACAGGAGAACAATCAGCCCCAGCATTTT. This translates into CASSEGRRQENNQPQHF.

The chain links TRBV28 to TRBJ1-6; D uncertain. Germline V gives CDR1 MDHEN, CDR2 SYDVKM. Trimming pared 0 bases from V and 0 bases from J, leaving 3 bases between. The CDR3 spans 15 residues. The CDR3 region is CASSLWSSYNSPLHF. In nucleotides, the CDR3 is TGTGCCAGCAGTTTATGGAGCTCCTATAATTCACCCCTCCACTTT.

This chain connects TRBV6-2 or TRBV6-3 to TRBJ1-1; D remains ambiguous. Trimming left V 7 bases short and J 1 base short, with 10 bases between. From germline, CDR1 is MNHEY and CDR2 SVGEGT. The CDR3 extends over 13 amino acids. The CDR3 sequence: CASKGRRNTEAFF. In DNA, the CDR3 is TGTGCCAGCAAAGGACGCCGGAACACTGAAGCTTTCTTT.

The rearrangement joins TRBV19 to TRBJ2-6; 9 nucleotides agree with TRBD1. The CDR3 has 18 amino acids. CDR1 is LNHDA, CDR2 SQIVND, per germline (reference sequence). J lost 2 bases, V lost 6 bases, and 11 bases had no gene match. CDR3 nucleotide sequence: TGTGCCAGTAGGCCAATACAGGGGGCTGGAGCTGGGGCCAACGTCCTGACTTTC. Its translation: CASRPIQGAGAGANVLTF.

This clonotype was counted ten times or more. The rearrangement links TRBV20-1 to TRBJ2-7; 12 positions agree with TRBD2. The CDR3 totals 17 residues. CDR1 is DFQATT, CDR2 SNEGSKA, per germline (reference sequence). With V trimmed by 7 bases and J by 3 bases, 16 bases remained unmatched. The CDR3: CSGRDMGTSGPFYEQYF. Written as DNA, the CDR3 is TGCAGTGGTAGGGATATGGGGACTAGCGGGCCCTTCTACGAGCAGTACTTC.

This clonotype has a count of ten or more. This chain connects TRBV11-1 to TRBJ2-2; 12 nucleotides match TRBD1. The CDR3 length is 17 residues. Per germline, CDR1 SGHAT and CDR2 FQDESV (reference sequence). With 4 bases clipped from V and 6 bases from J, the junction kept 9 bases outside the gene matches. CDR3 sequence reads: CASSSYSGQGASGELFF. Written as DNA, the CDR3 is TGTGCCAGCAGCTCCTATTCGGGACAGGGGGCTTCCGGGGAGCTGTTTTTT.

This clonotype was observed a few times. The V and J genes are TRBV10-3 and TRBJ1-1; perhaps TRBD1 as D (5 bases). Trimming left V 2 bases short and J 1 base short, with 8 bases between. The CDR3 contains 14 residues. Germline CDR1 reads ENHRY; CDR2 reads SYGVKD. The CDR3 sequence is CAISEGHWNTEAFF. CDR3 nucleotide sequence: TGTGCCATCAGTGAGGGACACTGGAACACTGAAGCTTTCTTT.

This clonotype occurred many times. The chain couples TRBV9 to TRBJ1-1; D not certain. The CDR3 is made up of 13 amino acids. Germline values: CDR1 SGDLS, CDR2 YYNGEE. Trimming removed 6 bases from V and 1 base from J, with 10 bases in between. CDR3 nucleotides: TGTGCCAGCAAAGCTACAGAGAACACTGAAGCTTTCTTT. It codes for CASKATENTEAFF. The complete variable domain, with remaining parts taken from reference TRBV9 and TRBJ1-1, reads DSGVTQTPKHLITATGQRVTLRCSPRSGDLSVYWYQQSLDQGLQFLIQYYNGEERAKGNILERFSAQQFPDLHSELNLSSLELGDSALYFCASKATENTEAFFGQGTRLTVV.

In its sample, this clonotype was seen many times. This CDR3 reads CASSQTSGRAGKSADTQYF. CDR3 bases: TGTGCCAGCAGCCAGACTAGCGGGAGGGCCGGTAAGAGTGCAGATACGCAGTATTTT. The chain combines TRBV27 with TRBJ2-3, with TRBD2 matching over 14 bases. J lost 4 bases, V lost 6 bases, and 15 bases had no gene match. Per the germline V gene, CDR1 is MNHEY and CDR2 is SMNVEV (reference sequence). This CDR3 comprises 19 residues.

In DNA form, the CDR3 reads TGTGCCAGCAGCGTAGGGGGGACGCGAACTAATAATTCACCCCTCCACTTT. Its protein product is CASSVGGTRTNNSPLHF. This chain links TRBV9 with TRBJ1-6; maybe TRBD1 (5 bases). Trimming took 0 bases from V and 5 from J, leaving 15 bases between them. The CDR3 loop spans 17 amino acids. Germline V CDR1 and CDR2: SGDLS, YYNGEE. Supplemented by reference TRBV9 and TRBJ1-6, the full variable domain reads DSGVTQTPKHLITATGQRVTLRCSPRSGDLSVYWYQQSLDQGLQFLIQYYNGEERAKGNILERFSAQQFPDLHSELNLSSLELGDSALYFCASSVGGTRTNNSPLHFGNGTRLTVT.

Concerning this clonotype itself: A much larger clone is a single base away; this may be a read error. This chain uses TRBV9 with TRBJ2-7; D gene ambiguous. The CDR3 is 14 amino acids. The V and J ends lost 7 bases and 1 base respectively, with 15 bases between them. CDR1 is SGDLS and CDR2 is YYNGEE in the germline V gene. CDR3: CASGQMVGSYEQYF. The CDR3 DNA sequence: TGTGCCAGCGGCCAAATGGTAGGATCCTACGAGCAGTACTTC.

Comments on this clonotype: This clone may be a read error of a much larger clone one base away. The chain recombines TRBV13 with TRBJ2-3, with TRBD2 matching 7 bases. Per the germline V gene, CDR1 is PRHDT and CDR2 is FYEKMQ (reference sequence). The CDR3 contains 16 residues. CDR3: CASSQYGGSREDTRYF. DNA of the CDR3: TGTGCCAGCAGCCAATATGGCGGGAGTAGGGAAGATACGCGGTATTTT.